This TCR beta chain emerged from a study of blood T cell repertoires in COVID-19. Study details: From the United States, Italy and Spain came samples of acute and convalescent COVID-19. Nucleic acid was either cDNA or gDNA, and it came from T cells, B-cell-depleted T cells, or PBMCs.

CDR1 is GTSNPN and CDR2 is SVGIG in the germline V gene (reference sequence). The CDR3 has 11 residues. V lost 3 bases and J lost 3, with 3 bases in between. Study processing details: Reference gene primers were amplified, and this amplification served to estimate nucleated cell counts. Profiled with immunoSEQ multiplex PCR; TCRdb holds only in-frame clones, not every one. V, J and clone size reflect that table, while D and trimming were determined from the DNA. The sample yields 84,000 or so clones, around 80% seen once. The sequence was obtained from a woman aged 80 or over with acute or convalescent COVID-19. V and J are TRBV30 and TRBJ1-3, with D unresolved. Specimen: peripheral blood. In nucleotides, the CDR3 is TGTGCCTGGAGCGTTGGAAACACCATATATTTT. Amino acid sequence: CAWSVGNTIYF.